Given below is one TCR beta chain in context. The entry originates in a study of blood T cell repertoires in COVID-19. Study at large: In each case, the material was cDNA or gDNA derived from T cells, B-cell-depleted T cells, or PBMCs.

Germline assignment: CDR1 MNHEY and CDR2 SMNVEV (reference sequence). The CDR3 runs 15 residues. V was shortened by 1 base and J by 1 base, with 10 bases between the two germline ends. Source study methods: Scientists estimated how many nucleated cells there were by amplifying reference gene primers. The data were produced by immunoSEQ multiplex PCR, yet TCRdb's version contains in-frame clones alone and is incomplete. The DNA gave D and trimming, while V, J and clone size come from that table. This sample has about 160,000 clones, with 82% found just once. V and J are TRBV27 and TRBJ1-2; D gene unclear. Specimen: peripheral blood. This receptor was taken from a woman aged 40 to 50 with COVID-19, enrolled during active disease. The CDR3 loop is CASSLLGGGNYGYTF. The DNA for the CDR3 is TGTGCCAGCAGTTTATTGGGAGGCGGTAACTATGGCTACACCTTC.